One and the same sample provided the 3 T cell receptor beta chains below, sequenced in a study of T cells in Graves' hyperthyroidism and ophthalmopathy (dated 2019 in TCRdb). Libraries came from multiplex PCR. For sequencing, an Illumina HiSeq 2000 was employed. The TCR beta CDR3 regions were amplified from RNA transcripts. A first-round RT-PCR of the TCR CDR3 used the HTBI primer set with the Qiagen OneStep RT-PCR kit. TCRdb's own reprocessing of the public reads used fastp at Q25 and MiXCR and kept productive beta chains. Entries that share a CDR3 protein sequence are merged under the most common genes and DNA. The table for this sample lists approximately 720,000 distinct CDR3 sequences; under 20% of them were counted only once. Jointly, the top ten make up around 17% of the sample. The sample consisted of blood. The receptor source for this set is a woman aged 50 to 60 with Graves' hyperthyroidism that later progressed to Graves' ophthalmopathy.

This clonotype has a count of ten or more. V gene TRBV12-3 or TRBV12-4 combines with J gene TRBJ2-7; 7 nucleotides match TRBD2. There are 16 residues in the CDR3. J lost 0 bases, V lost 5 bases, and 10 bases had no gene match. DNA of the CDR3: TGTGCCAGCAGTAGACGGCTAGCGGCGGTCTCCTACGAGCAGTACTTC. Its protein product is CASSRRLAAVSYEQYF.

This clonotype has ten or more counts. V is TRBV3-1 and J is TRBJ2-1; possibly TRBD2 for D (5 bases). V gave up 1 base and J gave up 5 bases, with 12 bases separating them. From germline, CDR1 is LGHDT and CDR2 YNNKEL (reference sequence). CDR3 length equals 15 residues. The CDR3 here is CASSQAGSSNNEQFF. CDR3 nucleotides: TGTGCCAGCAGCCAAGCTGGGAGTTCAAACAATGAGCAGTTCTTC.

About this clonotype itself: The DNA is omitted, as the CDR3 cannot be located on it reliably, and the CDR3 follows TCRdb's listing. The chain is built from TRBV7-3 and TRBJ2-1; the tabulated D call, TRBD1, remains unverified against the DNA. CDR1 is SGHTA and CDR2 is FQGTGA in the germline V gene. The CDR3 region is 20 residues in length, termini included. This CDR3 is CASSFYICSATRDSYNEQFF.